What follows are 20 T cell receptor beta chains derived from one specimen sequenced in a study of graft-versus-host responses after intestinal transplantation (dated by TCRdb to 2020 to 2023). Receptor libraries were prepared by the immunoSEQ multiplex PCR assay. Held by TCRdb, this immuneACCESS table contains in-frame sequences only and omits some clones. Under half of the omission traces to an unresolved V gene where checked; the cause of the rest is unknown. The sample includes tens of thousands of clones, with 85% to 95% observed a single time. Of the sample, about 0.4% falls within the top ten clones. The time point tag for this specimen amounts to: cells obtained before transplantation from donor or recipient. Their cognate antigens are unknown. Sequences were derived from unstimulated CD4+ T cells sorted from spleen or lymph node cells, sampled before transplant. These TCRs come from a human donor who was the organ donor for an intestinal transplant.

This chain joins TRBV6-4 and TRBJ2-2; 12 nucleotides agree with TRBD2. The CDR3 length is 16 residues. Trimming at V came to 7 bases and at J to 5 bases, leaving 8 bases not matched to a gene. The germline CDR1 and CDR2 sequences are MRHNA and SNTAGT. The CDR3 here is CASNLTSGGVTGELFF. CDR3 DNA sequence: TGTGCCAGCAACTTGACTAGCGGGGGAGTGACCGGGGAGCTGTTTTTT.

The CDR3, as DNA: TGTGCCTGGAGAGAGACAGACTATAGCAATCAGCCCCAGCATTTT. Protein product: CAWRETDYSNQPQHF. The chain has TRBV30 and TRBJ1-5; D may be TRBD1 (5 bases). CDR1 and CDR2 (germline): GTSNPN, SVGIG (reference sequence). Trimming left V 3 bases short and J 0 bases short, with 12 bases between. There are 15 residues in the CDR3.

The chain couples TRBV11-2 to TRBJ2-3, with 12 nucleotides matching TRBD2. J gave up 5 bases and V 4 bases, and 10 bases lay outside the gene matches. The CDR3 is made up of 17 amino acids. Germline CDR1 is SGHAT and CDR2 is FQNNGV. The CDR3: CASSSDRTSGVGDTQYF. The CDR3 region has the DNA TGTGCCAGCAGCTCAGATCGGACTAGCGGGGTGGGAGATACGCAGTATTTT.

The V call is TRBV14, the J call TRBJ2-1; a possible D gene is TRBD2 (6 bases). This CDR3 is built from 17 residues. V was trimmed by 0 bases and J by 1 base, leaving 13 bases between them. Per germline, CDR1 SGHDN and CDR2 FVKESK. The CDR3 coding sequence is TGTGCCAGCAGCCAAGATCGAGGGACTCTTTCCTACAATGAGCAGTTCTTC. It specifies CASSQDRGTLSYNEQFF. Filled out from reference TRBV14 and TRBJ2-1, the complete variable domain reads EAGVTQFPSHSVIEKGQTVTLRCDPISGHDNLYWYRRVMGKEIKFLLHFVKESKQDESGMPNNRFLAERTGGTYSTLKVQPAELEDSGVYFCASSQDRGTLSYNEQFFGPGTRLTVL.

The V and J genes are TRBV14 and TRBJ2-5; D is unclear. The CDR3 length is 14 residues. V lost 1 base, J lost 5 bases, and 11 bases lay in between. The germline V gene encodes CDR1 SGHDN and CDR2 FVKESK. CDR3 DNA sequence: TGTGCCAGCAGCCAAGGCCTATCTCTGGAGACCCAGTACTTC. It is translated as CASSQGLSLETQYF. Drawing the rest from reference TRBV14 and TRBJ2-5, the complete variable domain is EAGVTQFPSHSVIEKGQTVTLRCDPISGHDNLYWYRRVMGKEIKFLLHFVKESKQDESGMPNNRFLAERTGGTYSTLKVQPAELEDSGVYFCASSQGLSLETQYFGPGTRLLVL.

The chain uses TRBV5-4 and TRBJ2-5; TRBD2 matches 10 bases. In germline, CDR1 is SGHNT, CDR2 YYREEE (reference sequence). CDR3 length: 15 amino acids. V lost 6 bases to trimming and J lost 1 base; unmatched junction nucleotides: 6. The CDR3 nucleotides are TGTGCCAGCACTCTGCGGACTAGCGGCCAAGAGACCCAGTACTTC. Protein product: CASTLRTSGQETQYF. Full variable domain (rest looked up from reference TRBV5-4 and TRBJ2-5): ETGVTQSPTHLIKTRGQQVTLRCSSQSGHNTVSWYQQALGQGPQFIFQYYREEENGRGNFPPRFSGLQFPNYSSELNVNALELDDSALYLCASTLRTSGQETQYFGPGTRLLVL.

This clone has just one count. V is TRBV19 and J is TRBJ1-3, with TRBD1 as a possible D gene (6 bases). The germline V gene encodes CDR1 LNHDA and CDR2 SQIVND (reference sequence). The CDR3 spans 13 residues. With 9 bases removed from V and 4 bases from J, the gap between germline ends came to 13 bases. CDR3 nucleotides: TGTGCCAGCCGGTACAGGGAAGGAAACACCATATATTTT. Its protein product is CASRYREGNTIYF.

V and J are TRBV6-5 and TRBJ2-3; D gene unclear. This CDR3 comprises 11 residues. Germline CDR1 and CDR2: MNHEY and SVGAGI. Between the trimmed V and J ends, which lost 6 bases and 2 bases, there was a span of 3 bases. The DNA of the CDR3 is TGTGCCAGCAGGCTCACAGATACGCAGTATTTT. Its protein is CASRLTDTQYF.

V is TRBV7-2 and J is TRBJ2-7; weak D call: TRBD2 (5 bases). V lost 5 bases and J lost 4, with 21 bases in between. Germline V gene lookup returns CDR1 SGHTA and CDR2 FQGNSA. The CDR3 length is 16 residues. The CDR3 protein is CASSVTPRAWVYEQYF. The CDR3 DNA reads as TGTGCCAGCAGCGTGACCCCGCGGGCCTGGGTTTACGAGCAGTACTTC. Drawing the rest from reference TRBV7-2 and TRBJ2-7, the complete variable domain is GAGVSQSPSNKVTEKGKDVELRCDPISGHTALYWYRQSLGQGLEFLIYFQGNSAPDKSGLPSDRFSAERTGGSVSTLTIQRTQQEDSAVYLCASSVTPRAWVYEQYFGPGTRLTVT.

The chain links TRBV10-3 to TRBJ1-2, with 7 bases that match TRBD1. The V and J ends lost 4 bases and 2 bases, in that order; junction bases with no gene match: 7. Germline-derived CDR1 and CDR2 are ENHRY and SYGVKD. The CDR3 has 15 residues. The CDR3 bases are TGTGCCATCAGTGGTACCGAGACAGGGAACTATGGCTACACCTTC. This sequence encodes CAISGTETGNYGYTF.

The chain is built from TRBV7-8 and TRBJ2-1, with D maybe TRBD1 (6 bases). The CDR3 consists of 13 residues. The germline CDR1 and CDR2 sequences are SGHVS and FQNEAQ. The V end was cut by 5 bases, the J end by 6 bases, with 11 bases between. The CDR3, as DNA: TGTGCCAGCAGCCGGACAGTCCCCAATGAGCAGTTCTTC. Amino acid sequence: CASSRTVPNEQFF. Using reference TRBV7-8 and TRBJ2-1 for the parts outside the CDR3, the full variable domain is GAGVSQSPRYKVAKRGQDVALRCDPISGHVSLFWYQQALGQGPEFLTYFQNEAQLDKSGLPSDRFFAERPEGSVSTLKIQRTQQEDSAVYLCASSRTVPNEQFFGPGTRLTVL.

This chain links TRBV5-1 with TRBJ2-3; D might be TRBD2 (6 bases). The V gene's germline CDR1 is SGHRS and CDR2 YFSETQ. V was trimmed by 0 bases and J by 2 bases, leaving 25 bases between them. This CDR3 spans 20 amino acids. For the CDR3, the DNA is TGCGCCAGCAGCTTGGGATCCCTAGGAGGGACTTACGGCAACACAGATACGCAGTATTTT. Its translation: CASSLGSLGGTYGNTDTQYF.

CDR3 DNA: TGTGCCAGCAGCCAAGGGGAGGTTGCGGGGGGCCTCCAAGAGACCCAGTACTTC. It translates to CASSQGEVAGGLQETQYF. This chain links TRBV4-2 with TRBJ2-5; 8 positions match TRBD2. The CDR3 runs to 18 residues. Trimming cost V 1 base and J 1 base; bases outside gene matches: 11. Germline V CDR1 and CDR2: LGHNA, YNFKEQ.

The chain joins TRBV7-3 to TRBJ2-1; TRBD2 matches 8 bases. The CDR3 spans 14 residues. Germline V lookup: CDR1 SGHTA, CDR2 FQGTGA. With V trimmed by 2 bases and J by 4 bases, 1 base remained unmatched. The CDR3 sequence: CASSLRGGYNEQFF. CDR3 nucleotide sequence: TGTGCCAGCAGCTTACGGGGGGGTTACAATGAGCAGTTCTTC.

The chain combines TRBV4-1 with TRBJ2-5, with TRBD2 matching 12 bases. Germline V lookup: CDR1 MGHRA, CDR2 YSYEKL. V dropped 0 bases and J dropped 5; count of bases not matched to a gene: 13. The CDR3 covers 19 residues. This chain's CDR3 is CASSQEQGLAGGFWETQYF. CDR3 DNA: TGCGCCAGCAGCCAAGAGCAGGGGCTAGCGGGGGGGTTCTGGGAGACCCAGTACTTC.

V usage is TRBV6-5 and J usage is TRBJ1-2; D gene unclear. CDR1 is MNHEY and CDR2 is SVGAGI in the germline V gene. V lost 6 bases and J lost 8, with 22 bases in between. The CDR3 runs to 15 residues. CDR3 nucleotide sequence: TGTGCCAGCAGCGAGAGATATGGAGGTGGCGCGGGCTACACCTTC. Protein product: CASSERYGGGAGYTF.

The gene calls are TRBV6-5 and TRBJ1-6; possibly TRBD1 for D (5 bases). This CDR3 has 14 amino acids. V was shortened by 7 bases and J by 9 bases, with 16 bases between the two germline ends. The germline gives CDR1 MNHEY, CDR2 SVGAGI. The CDR3 protein is CASKSGSSTSPLHF. CDR3 bases: TGTGCCAGCAAATCAGGGTCATCAACTTCACCCCTCCACTTT.

The CDR3 loop reads CASSFGTGVYEQYF. The CDR3 bases are TGTGCCAGCAGCTTTGGGACAGGGGTTTACGAGCAGTACTTC. The chain combines TRBV7-2 with TRBJ2-7; 10 bases align to TRBD1. CDR1 is SGHTA, CDR2 FQGNSA, per germline. V was pared by 3 bases and J by 4 bases, with 3 bases of the junction left unmatched. The CDR3 has 14 residues.

In its sample, this clone was seen once. V and J are TRBV2 and TRBJ2-5, with a tentative D call TRBD2 (5 bases). This CDR3 is 13 amino acids long. V was shortened by 5 bases and J by 2 bases, with 9 bases between the two germline ends. Germline V CDR1 and CDR2: SNHLY, FYNNEI. CDR3 bases: TGTGCCAGCAGTTTTGGCGGGCAAGAGACCCAGTACTTC. Translated, it gives CASSFGGQETQYF.

The rearrangement links TRBV7-2 to TRBJ2-1; either TRBD1 or TRBD2 may supply D (5 bases each). Trimming shortened V by 1 base and J by 6 bases, and 10 bases separated the two germline ends. Germline V gene sequence: CDR1 SGHTA, CDR2 FQGNSA. The CDR3 length is 14 residues. DNA for the CDR3: TGTGCCAGCAGCTTAGTCGAGGGGACCAATGAGCAGTTCTTC. It codes for CASSLVEGTNEQFF.